The 27 T cell receptor beta chains presented below share a single source sample, sequenced in a study of cytomegalovirus exposure and HLA in healthy donors (dated by TCRdb to the late 2010s). Libraries came from the immunoSEQ multiplex PCR assay. A mixture of 60 forward primers for TCR Vbeta segments and 13 reverse primers for TCR Jbeta segments was used in the multiplex PCR. In its TCRdb copy, this immuneACCESS table keeps in-frame sequences only and misses some clones. Where compared with another copy, unresolved V genes explain less than half of these, and the others have no known cause. In this sample the table shows 100,000 to 120,000 clones, roughly 15% of which occur a single time. Roughly 0.89% of the sample is taken by the ten largest. Sequencing was done on a sample of PBMCs. Receptor source: a female donor in good health and CMV-seronegative.

This clone was detected only a few times. V usage is TRBV19 and J usage is TRBJ2-6; D possibly corresponds to TRBD2 (6 bases). This CDR3 contains 17 residues. CDR1 and CDR2 from the germline V gene are LNHDA and SQIVND (reference sequence). The V end lost 3 bases, the J end lost 0 bases, and 12 bases lay between the germline ends. Here the CDR3 reads CASSIRGFSSGANVLTF. CDR3 DNA: TGTGCCAGTAGTATCCGGGGGTTTAGCTCTGGGGCCAACGTCCTGACTTTC. Full variable domain (remainder filled in from reference TRBV19 and TRBJ2-6): DGGITQSPKYLFRKEGQNVTLSCEQNLNHDAMYWYRQDPGQGLRLIYYSQIVNDFQKGDIAEGYSVSREKKESFPLTVTSAQKNPTAFYLCASSIRGFSSGANVLTFGAGSRLTVL.

In its sample, this clone was seen once. The V and J genes are TRBV7-3 and TRBJ2-1; 10 nucleotides line up with TRBD2. The CDR3 consists of 15 residues. Per the germline V gene, CDR1 is SGHTA and CDR2 is FQGTGA. V was pared by 0 bases and J by 8 bases, with 4 bases of the junction left unmatched. CDR3 nucleotides: TGTGCCAGCAGCTTAACCCCGACTAGCGGGCATGAGCAGTTCTTC. It is translated as CASSLTPTSGHEQFF.

CDR3 sequence (DNA): TGTGCCAGCAGTGCCGCCGGGACAGACTATGGCTACACCTTC. Translated: CASSAAGTDYGYTF. The chain combines TRBV6-5 with TRBJ1-2; the match to TRBD1 covers 7 bases. Germline CDR1 and CDR2: MNHEY and SVGAGI. V lost 5 bases to trimming and J lost 3 bases; unmatched junction nucleotides: 6. The CDR3 spans 14 residues.

This clone was recorded a few times. The chain uses TRBV5-1 and TRBJ1-2; 7 bases align to TRBD1. The CDR3 loop spans 13 amino acids. CDR1 and CDR2 from the germline V gene are SGHRS and YFSETQ. The ends lost 3 bases at V and 2 bases at J; junction bases unmatched: 1. In DNA, the CDR3 is TGCGCCAGCAGCTCGACAGGGAACTATGGCTACACCTTC. Protein sequence: CASSSTGNYGYTF.

This clone occurred a few times. The genes are TRBV4-2 and TRBJ1-6; D remains ambiguous. The CDR3 totals 16 residues. With 0 bases removed from V and 8 bases from J, the gap between germline ends came to 14 bases. CDR1 is LGHNA, CDR2 YNFKEQ, per germline. The CDR3 loop reads CASSQEGPGADSPLHF. The CDR3 DNA follows: TGTGCCAGCAGCCAAGAGGGTCCTGGAGCCGATTCACCCCTCCACTTT.

In its sample, this clone was seen a few times. V gene TRBV2 combines with J gene TRBJ1-1; D might be TRBD1 (5 bases). The germline gives CDR1 SNHLY, CDR2 FYNNEI. Trimming stripped 2 bases from V and 5 bases from J, with 15 bases between. This CDR3 is 15 amino acids long. The CDR3 reads CASSEKGQQTTEAFF. The CDR3 DNA reads TGTGCCAGCAGTGAAAAGGGGCAGCAAACAACTGAAGCTTTCTTT.

The genes are TRBV2 and TRBJ2-3; 14 nucleotides match TRBD2. With 5 bases clipped from V and 0 bases from J, the junction kept 10 bases outside the gene matches. Germline CDR1 and CDR2: SNHLY and FYNNEI. This CDR3 is built from 19 residues. The CDR3 nucleotides read TGTGCCAGCAGTACACGACCGGGACTAGCGGGAGCTAGCACAGATACGCAGTATTTT. Protein: CASSTRPGLAGASTDTQYF.

CDR3 loop: CASSKGQGLGSGNTIYF. CDR3 DNA: TGTGCCAGCAGCAAAGGACAGGGTTTGGGTTCTGGAAACACCATATATTTT. This chain connects TRBV5-4 to TRBJ1-3; TRBD1 aligns across 8 bases. The CDR3 contains 17 residues. J gave up 1 base and V 4 bases, and 10 bases lay outside the gene matches. Germline V lookup: CDR1 SGHNT, CDR2 YYREEE (reference sequence).

The chain links TRBV28 to TRBJ1-4, with 8 bases identical to TRBD1. The CDR3 covers 13 residues. V shed 2 bases and J 7 bases; nucleotides not matched to a gene: 0. The germline V gene has CDR1 MDHEN and CDR2 SYDVKM. The CDR3 DNA reads as TGTGCCAGCAGTTTAACAGGGGGTGAAAAACTGTTTTTT. This encodes CASSLTGGEKLFF.

This clone has just a few counts. The chain joins TRBV28 to TRBJ1-2; 8 nucleotides agree with TRBD1. V gave up 5 bases and J gave up 8 bases; unmatched junction bases: 10. The germline gives CDR1 MDHEN, CDR2 SYDVKM. This CDR3 comprises 14 residues. CDR3 amino acids: CASSLPQGAQGYTF. In nucleotides, the CDR3 is TGTGCCAGCAGTCTACCTCAGGGGGCGCAGGGCTACACCTTC.

This clone was seen only a few times. The chain employs TRBV27 and TRBJ1-5; a possible D gene is TRBD1 (6 bases). Germline lookup yields CDR1 MNHEY and CDR2 SMNVEV (reference sequence). The CDR3 sequence is 14 residues long. Trimming cost V 2 bases and J 6 bases, with 11 bases left between them. The CDR3 coding sequence is TGTGCCAGCAGTTTACCAGGGGAAGGTCAGCCCCAGCATTTT. It specifies CASSLPGEGQPQHF.

The chain has TRBV4-1 and TRBJ1-2, with unresolved D. The CDR3 length is 16 residues. CDR1 and CDR2 from the germline V gene are MGHRA and YSYEKL. The germline V and J ends were trimmed by 1 base and 2 bases, with 14 bases remaining between them. In DNA form, the CDR3 reads TGCGCCAGCAGCCAAGGCCTCACGCTGGGCAACTATGGCTACACCTTC. Its protein is CASSQGLTLGNYGYTF.

The chain carries TRBV11-2 and TRBJ2-1; D might be TRBD1 (6 bases). Germline values: CDR1 SGHAT, CDR2 FQNNGV. V was cut by 2 bases and J by 5 bases, with 13 bases left in between. This CDR3 has 15 residues. Written as DNA, the CDR3 is TGTGCCAGCAGCTTACAGGGGAGTGTCCACAATGAGCAGTTCTTC. Amino acids: CASSLQGSVHNEQFF.

The chain joins TRBV11-2 to TRBJ2-5; possible D gene TRBD1, 6 bases. Trimming pared 6 bases from V and 5 bases from J, leaving 19 bases between. CDR1 is SGHAT, CDR2 FQNNGV, per germline. The CDR3 sequence is 15 residues long. The CDR3 DNA reads as TGTGCCAGCAGACCCCTTACAGGGAGTAAGGAGACCCAGTACTTC. It specifies CASRPLTGSKETQYF.

This chain joins TRBV4-2 and TRBJ2-1; D is undetermined. The CDR3 is made up of 15 amino acids. CDR1 LGHNA and CDR2 YNFKEQ come from the germline V gene. The V and J ends lost 4 bases and 3 bases respectively, with 13 bases between them. CDR3 DNA sequence: TGTGCCAGCAGCCCCGGTGCAGACAACTACAATGAGCAGTTCTTC. It codes for CASSPGADNYNEQFF.

This clone was detected a few times. The chain is built from TRBV7-8 and TRBJ1-1; 10 nucleotides agree with TRBD1. V lost 1 base to trimming and J lost 5 bases; unmatched junction nucleotides: 10. Looked up from germline, CDR1 is SGHVS and CDR2 is FQNEAQ. The CDR3 is 17 residues long. CDR3 sequence reads: CASSLGGTGVVRTEAFF. The CDR3 nucleotides are TGTGCCAGCAGCTTAGGTGGGACAGGGGTAGTTAGGACTGAAGCTTTCTTT.

This rearrangement joins TRBV6-5 to TRBJ1-5; the match to TRBD1 covers 8 bases. Looked up from germline, CDR1 is MNHEY and CDR2 is SVGAGI. The CDR3 is 15 amino acids. V trimming: 0 bases; J trimming: 5 bases; junction bases outside the gene matches: 3. CDR3 protein: CASSYSVTGDQPQHF. Written as DNA, the CDR3 is TGTGCCAGCAGTTACTCGGTGACAGGGGATCAGCCCCAGCATTTT.

For the CDR3, the DNA is TGTGCCATCAGTGGTGGGGGACTAGGGGCCAATGAGCAGTTCTTC. Amino acids: CAISGGGLGANEQFF. The V and J genes are TRBV10-3 and TRBJ2-1, with 8 bases fitting TRBD2. Germline V CDR1 and CDR2: ENHRY, SYGVKD. V lost 4 bases and J lost 6; bases outside the gene matches: 8. The CDR3 runs to 15 residues.

This clone was detected a few times. V gene TRBV6-5 combines with J gene TRBJ1-1; tentatively, D is TRBD1 (6 bases). V was shortened by 0 bases and J by 5 bases, with 16 bases between the two germline ends. There are 16 residues in the CDR3. From germline, CDR1 is MNHEY and CDR2 SVGAGI. The CDR3 is CASSYSKGQGKTEAFF. The CDR3 nucleotides are TGTGCCAGCAGTTACTCGAAGGGGCAGGGGAAGACTGAAGCTTTCTTT.

V gene TRBV30 combines with J gene TRBJ2-5; D may be TRBD1 (6 bases). CDR1 GTSNPN and CDR2 SVGIG come from the germline V gene (reference sequence). The CDR3 covers 13 residues. V lost 4 bases to trimming and J lost 1 base, with 10 bases between them. CDR3 amino acids: CAWTRDTQETQYF. CDR3 bases: TGTGCCTGGACACGGGACACCCAAGAGACCCAGTACTTC. Based on the CDR3 plus reference TRBV30 and TRBJ2-5, the full variable domain is SQTIHQWPATLVQPVGSPLSLECTVEGTSNPNLYWYRQAAGRGLQLLFYSVGIGQISSEVPQNLSASRPQDRQFILSSKKLLLSDSGFYLCAWTRDTQETQYFGPGTRLLVL.

This rearrangement joins TRBV7-2 to TRBJ2-7, with 11 bases aligning to TRBD2. Trimming took 5 bases from V and 6 from J; bases not matched to a gene: 12. This CDR3 region has 16 residues. Germline CDR1 and CDR2: SGHTA and FQGNSA. This CDR3 reads CASSTGHSGGAGEQYF. CDR3 DNA: TGTGCCAGCAGCACGGGTCATAGCGGGGGGGCGGGCGAGCAGTACTTC.

This clone showed up just a few times. The chain employs TRBV10-3 and TRBJ1-6; 8 bases agree with TRBD1. The CDR3 length is 15 residues. Per germline, CDR1 ENHRY and CDR2 SYGVKD. V lost 4 bases, J lost 7 bases, and 6 bases stayed unmatched. The CDR3 DNA reads as TGTGCCATCAGTGGCTCGACAGGGGACAATTCACCCCTCCACTTT. It specifies CAISGSTGDNSPLHF.

The chain couples TRBV7-3 to TRBJ2-3; 10 bases are a match to TRBD1. The CDR3 loop spans 16 amino acids. V trimming: 5 bases; J trimming: 4 bases; junction bases outside the gene matches: 9. Germline V lookup: CDR1 SGHTA, CDR2 FQGTGA. This CDR3 is CASSGRTGGTSDTQYF. The DNA of the CDR3 is TGTGCCAGCAGCGGACGGACAGGGGGTACATCAGATACGCAGTATTTT.

The table lists this clone with a few counts. The chain links TRBV7-8 to TRBJ1-5; 9 positions match TRBD1. The CDR3 runs to 14 residues. The germline CDR1 and CDR2 sequences are SGHVS and FQNEAQ. The V gene end was trimmed by 6 bases and the J gene end by 5 bases; junction bases not matched to a gene: 5. The CDR3 nucleotides are TGTGCCAGCAGATCTGACAGGGGGTATCAGCCCCAGCATTTT. Protein sequence: CASRSDRGYQPQHF.

V usage is TRBV19 and J usage is TRBJ2-3; D unclear. The V end lost 4 bases, the J end lost 2 bases, and 7 bases lay between the germline ends. In germline, CDR1 is LNHDA, CDR2 SQIVND (reference sequence). There are 13 residues in the CDR3. The CDR3 DNA reads TGTGCCAGTAGTACACTTGTCACAGATACGCAGTATTTT. Its translation is CASSTLVTDTQYF. Based on the CDR3 plus reference TRBV19 and TRBJ2-3, the full variable domain is DGGITQSPKYLFRKEGQNVTLSCEQNLNHDAMYWYRQDPGQGLRLIYYSQIVNDFQKGDIAEGYSVSREKKESFPLTVTSAQKNPTAFYLCASSTLVTDTQYFGPGTRLTVL.

J is TRBJ2-4 and V is TRBV5-1, with 12 positions matching TRBD1. CDR1 is SGHRS, CDR2 YFSETQ, per germline. This CDR3 is 16 amino acids long. J gave up 5 bases and V 4 bases, and 7 bases lay outside the gene matches. As DNA, the CDR3 is TGCGCCAGCAGCAGGGGACAGGGGGCGACGGAAAACATTCAGTACTTC. Protein sequence: CASSRGQGATENIQYF.

This chain connects TRBV18 to TRBJ2-2; 8 bases line up with TRBD1. The CDR3 consists of 16 residues. In germline, CDR1 is KGHSH, CDR2 LQKENI. Losses at the gene ends were 5 bases for V and 5 bases for J; bases not matched to a gene: 10. CDR3 DNA sequence: TGTGCCAGCTCATTTCAGGACAGGGCGAGTACCGGGGAGCTGTTTTTT. Encoded protein: CASSFQDRASTGELFF.